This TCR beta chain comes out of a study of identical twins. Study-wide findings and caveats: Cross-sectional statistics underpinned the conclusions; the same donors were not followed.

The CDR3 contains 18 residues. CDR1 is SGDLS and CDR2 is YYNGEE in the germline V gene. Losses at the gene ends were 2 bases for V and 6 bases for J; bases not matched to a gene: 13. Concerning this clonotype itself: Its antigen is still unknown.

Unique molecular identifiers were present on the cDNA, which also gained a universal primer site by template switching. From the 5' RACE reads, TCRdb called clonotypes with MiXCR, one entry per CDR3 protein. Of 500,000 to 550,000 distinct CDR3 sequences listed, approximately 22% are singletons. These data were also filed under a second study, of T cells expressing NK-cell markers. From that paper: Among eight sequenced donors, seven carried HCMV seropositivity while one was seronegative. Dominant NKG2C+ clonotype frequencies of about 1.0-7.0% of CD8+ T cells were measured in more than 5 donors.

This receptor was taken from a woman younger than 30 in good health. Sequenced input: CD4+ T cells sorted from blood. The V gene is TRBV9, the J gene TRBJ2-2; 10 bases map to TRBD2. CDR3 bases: TGTGCCAGCAGCGTCCCAGCGGGGGGGCGTCCGGACGCCGGGGAGCTGTTTTTT. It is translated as CASSVPAGGRPDAGELFF.